This is a list of T cell receptor beta chains from one sample in a study of regulatory T cells in long-lasting Graves disease. TCRdb called the multiplex PCR reads again in MiXCR, with one record for every CDR3 protein. The data hold hundreds of thousands of distinct CDR3 sequences, with 15% observed a single time. These sequences were also reported in another study, on T cells in Graves' hyperthyroidism and ophthalmopathy.

Material: peripheral blood mononuclear cells (PBMCs), obtained at new diagnosis, from a patient treated with antithyroid drugs. The receptors here all came from a woman between 35 and 50 years old with Graves disease. Both conserved end residues are part of each CDR3. D genes are given only for firm matches. Not all rows give a size; the values are once, few, many and, for expanded clones, a class.

j_call	clone_size	d_call	v_call	cdr3_aa	cdr3_nt
TRBJ1-6	many	TRBD1	TRBV28	CASSLSTGSFSPLHF	TGTGCCAGCAGTTTATCGACAGGGAGCTTTTCACCCCTCCACTTT
TRBJ2-1	few	TRBD1	TRBV12-3/TRBV12-4	CASSKTGYNEQFF	TGTGCCAGCAGTAAGACAGGGTACAATGAGCAGTTCTTC
TRBJ2-2	few	NA	TRBV4-1	CASSQDRVTKTGELFF	TGCGCCAGCAGCCAAGATCGAGTTACCAAGACCGGGGAGCTGTTTTTT
TRBJ1-2	few	TRBD1	TRBV6-2/TRBV6-3	CASTWTGGASYGYTF	TGTGCCAGCACCTGGACAGGAGGGGCCTCCTATGGCTACACCTTC
TRBJ2-3	NA	TRBD2	TRBV19	CASRRRTSGIYDTQYF	TGTGCCAGTAGAAGACGGACTAGCGGGATTTACGATACGCAGTATTTT
TRBJ1-2	many	TRBD1	TRBV28	CASSLTGTGHNYGYTF	TGTGCCAGCAGTCTTACCGGGACAGGGCATAACTATGGCTACACCTTC
TRBJ2-7	few	NA	TRBV19	CASSIQAASYEQYF	TGTGCCAGTAGTATCCAGGCCGCTTCTTACGAGCAGTACTTC
TRBJ2-5	many	NA	TRBV2	CASSVFSVGGETQYF	TGTGCCAGCAGTGTGTTTAGCGTCGGAGGGGAGACCCAGTACTTC
TRBJ2-7	many	TRBD2	TRBV27	CATTQASAGGFYEQYF	TGTGCCACCACCCAGGCGTCGGCGGGAGGATTTTACGAGCAGTACTTC
TRBJ1-5	NA	NA	TRBV15	CATSRDMGRDNQPQHF	TGTGCCACCAGCAGAGATATGGGGCGCGACAATCAGCCCCAGCATTTT
TRBJ2-2	many	NA	TRBV20-1	CSARDRGDTGELFF	TGCAGTGCTAGAGATCGAGGGGACACCGGGGAGCTGTTTTTT
TRBJ2-1	NA	NA	TRBV4-2	CASRRTGRGEQFF	TGTGCCAGCAGACGGACGGGGCGTGGTGAGCAGTTCTTC
TRBJ2-3	many	NA	TRBV2	CASSEALREHTDTQYF	TGTGCCAGCAGTGAAGCGCTTAGAGAACACACAGATACGCAGTATTTT
TRBJ2-1	many	TRBD2	TRBV13	CASSLGLAGVYEQFF	TGTGCCAGCAGCTTAGGTCTAGCGGGAGTGTATGAGCAGTTCTTC
TRBJ2-1	many	NA	TRBV12-3/TRBV12-4	CASSFRGVDEQFF	TGTGCCAGCAGTTTCCGGGGTGTCGATGAGCAGTTCTTC
TRBJ2-1	many	NA	TRBV27	CASSLRLGNEQFF	TGTGCCAGCAGTTTACGGTTGGGCAATGAGCAGTTCTTC
TRBJ2-7	many	NA	TRBV7-9	CASSDRDLGSSYEQYF	TGTGCCAGCAGCGACCGGGATCTGGGATCGTCCTACGAGCAGTACTTC
TRBJ2-1	many	TRBD2	TRBV19	CASSIGGGDYYNEQFF	TGTGCCAGTAGTATCGGCGGGGGAGACTACTACAATGAGCAGTTCTTC
TRBJ2-7	many	NA	TRBV5-5	CASSLFGARYEQYF	TGTGCCAGCAGCTTGTTCGGGGCCCGCTACGAGCAGTACTTC
TRBJ2-6	many	TRBD1	TRBV12-3/TRBV12-4	CASSWGTGRPGANVLTF	TGTGCCAGCAGTTGGGGGACAGGGAGGCCTGGGGCCAACGTCCTGACTTTC
TRBJ2-7	few	NA	TRBV28	CASSLPGNYEQYF	TGTGCCAGCAGTTTGCCAGGAAATTACGAGCAGTACTTC
TRBJ2-7	many	TRBD2	TRBV11-3	CASSLVQREGYEQYF	TGTGCCAGCAGCTTAGTACAGCGGGAGGGGTACGAGCAGTACTTC
TRBJ2-7	NA	TRBD1	TRBV4-3	CASSQGGQFYEQYF	TGCGCCAGCAGCCAAGGGGGACAGTTCTACGAGCAGTACTTC